This TCR beta chain appears in the sequencing data of a study of Ad26.COV2.S vaccination and SARS-CoV-2 variants. General study results and limits: In vaccinated individuals, spike-specific CD8+ and CD4+ T cell responses reportedly displayed substantial breadth. Ad26.COV2.S recipients had broader spike-specific TCRs (P = 0.0014).

V lost 8 bases to trimming and J lost 7 bases; unmatched junction nucleotides: 7. CDR3 size: 14 residues. Germline assignment: CDR1 MNHEY and CDR2 SVGAGI. Sequencing was performed with immunoSEQ multiplex PCR; in TCRdb, only in-frame clones are kept and a portion is missing. The repertoire holds about 280,000 clones, with roughly 86% as singletons. Indicated treatment: roughly 19 received Ad26.COV2.S at low or high dose, single or two shots; 5 received placebo; per-sample allocation not given. Collection of samples fell on day 63 after the first vaccine or placebo injection. As concerns this clone: Its target is not known.

The source of this sequence is a person between 18 and 65 years old who received the Ad26.COV2.S COVID-19 vaccine or a placebo. The chain uses TRBV6-5 and TRBJ1-4; TRBD1 agrees at 10 bases. Sequences were derived from peripheral blood, sampled in a trial of Ad26.COV2.S vaccine versus placebo. Here the CDR3 reads CASGDRGETEKLFF. CDR3 nucleotides: TGTGCCAGCGGGGACAGGGGCGAGACTGAAAAACTGTTTTTT.